Listed below are T cell receptor beta chains from one sample, sequenced in a study of CXCR3-negative and CXCR3-positive naive CD8 T cells. TCRdb reprocessed the 5' RACE reads, keeping one entry per CDR3 protein, no DNA. The table for this sample gives roughly 61,000 distinct CDR3 sequences. Sequencing input: naive CXCR3+ CD8+ T cells from blood. These receptor sequences come from a human donor in good health. Some clones in this sample may be carry-over from other donors' samples. CDR3s include the opening cysteine and the closing phenylalanine or tryptophan.

J | V | CDR3
TRBJ2-3 | TRBV5-1 | CASSHLTDTQYF
TRBJ2-3 | TRBV21-1 | CASTTTRATDTRYF
TRBJ2-2 | TRBV29-1 | CSGGGTLNTGELFF
TRBJ2-1 | TRBV5-6 | CASLWAGSTYNEQFF
TRBJ2-7 | TRBV5-1 | CASSRRQGGYEQYF
TRBJ2-2 | TRBV7-9 | CASSSSWGLADNKNTGELFF
TRBJ2-1 | TRBV7-8 | CASSFPGLALNEQFF
TRBJ2-7 | TRBV29-1 | CSVDGGVGGDEQYF
TRBJ2-7 | TRBV20-1 | CSAVGTEFYEQYF
TRBJ2-7 | TRBV7-9 | CASSSRTAGATREQYF
TRBJ1-1 | TRBV7-9 | CASSLYRGTEAFF
TRBJ2-1 | TRBV3-1 | CASGPSRGQFF
TRBJ1-5 | TRBV7-8 | CASSLEEGQPQHF
TRBJ2-1 | TRBV6-5 | CASSYSKGEQFF
TRBJ2-7 | TRBV9 | CASSVDPGTYEQYF
TRBJ2-4 | TRBV28 | CASMRRDIQYF
TRBJ1-2 | TRBV7-9 | CASSLGGKDYGYTF
TRBJ2-5 | TRBV5-1 | CASSSGRTNQETQYF
TRBJ2-7 | TRBV21-1 | CASSKVGQSYEQYF
TRBJ2-1 | TRBV28 | CASTQVSGGAFNEQFF
TRBJ1-5 | TRBV28 | CASSLVPDGNQPQHF
TRBJ1-1 | TRBV20-1 | CSARASGGSAWGTEAFF
TRBJ1-1 | TRBV29-1 | CSVAIATMDTEAFF
TRBJ2-4 | TRBV7-9 | CASSPGGEAKNIQYF
TRBJ1-6 | TRBV20-1 | CSARVRGEHDLSSYNSPLHF
TRBJ2-7 | TRBV15 | CATSRDLQRELSYEQYF
TRBJ2-1 | TRBV7-2 | CASSFPPRGGNEQFF
TRBJ1-1 | TRBV20-1 | CSASQEWDTEAFF
TRBJ2-1 | TRBV5-1 | CASSFGLAGTTNEQFF
TRBJ2-4 | TRBV11-3 | CASSLGKPEGGAAKNIQYF
TRBJ2-5 | TRBV7-9 | CASSFSQQEETQYF
TRBJ2-3 | TRBV29-1 | CSVGGTGGADTQYF
TRBJ1-4 | TRBV15 | CATSRPKTGPEKLFF
TRBJ2-5 | TRBV11-3 | CASSLRTGALETQYF
TRBJ2-1 | TRBV7-3 | CASSLRGEGAYLYNEQFF
TRBJ2-7 | TRBV7-9 | CASFAPTGSPYEQYF
TRBJ1-6 | TRBV4-3 | CASSQDRGSLNSPLHF
TRBJ2-2 | TRBV9 | CASGEAGVNTGELFF
TRBJ2-5 | TRBV4-3 | CASSQDRSSQETQYF
TRBJ2-2 | TRBV7-6 | CASSLIAGTGELFF
TRBJ1-3 | TRBV29-1 | CSVLQVDGNTIYF
TRBJ1-1 | TRBV7-6 | CASSSVSGQTKNTEAFF
TRBJ1-2 | TRBV29-1 | CSVRDLSQDYGYTF
TRBJ2-6 | TRBV7-9 | CASKTGTGLSGANVLTF
TRBJ1-1 | TRBV7-6 | CASSPLLAGADTETFF
TRBJ2-7 | TRBV6-2/TRBV6-3 | CASSHGLAGDPNEQYF
TRBJ2-5 | TRBV12-3/TRBV12-4 | CASSSTSGGYQETQYF
TRBJ1-5 | TRBV20-1 | CSAREGGTYQPQHF
TRBJ2-3 | TRBV11-2 | CASSPPERWGYTQYF
TRBJ1-1 | TRBV20-1 | CSAREQGTEAFF
TRBJ2-1 | TRBV15 | CATGVGLSSNEQFF
TRBJ2-7 | TRBV6-6 | CASSYRDTSYEQYF
TRBJ1-2 | TRBV7-9 | CASSWTGGGANYGYTF
TRBJ2-1 | TRBV21-1 | CASSKRSGSTHNEQFF
TRBJ2-2 | TRBV7-8 | CASSLDWRGNTGELFF
TRBJ2-4 | TRBV12-3/TRBV12-4 | CASSLDIPGLAKNIQYF
TRBJ2-6 | TRBV29-1 | CSVSGTGGWPGANVLTF